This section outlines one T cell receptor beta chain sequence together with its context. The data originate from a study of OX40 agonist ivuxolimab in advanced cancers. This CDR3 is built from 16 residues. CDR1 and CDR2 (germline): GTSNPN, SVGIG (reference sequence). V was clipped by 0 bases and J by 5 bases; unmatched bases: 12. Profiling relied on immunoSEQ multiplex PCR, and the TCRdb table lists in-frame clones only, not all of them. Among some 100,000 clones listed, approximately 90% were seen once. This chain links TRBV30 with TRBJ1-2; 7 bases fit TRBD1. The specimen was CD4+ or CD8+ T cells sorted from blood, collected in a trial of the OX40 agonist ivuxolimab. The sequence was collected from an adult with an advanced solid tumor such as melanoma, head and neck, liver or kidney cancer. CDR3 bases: TGTGCCTGGAGTGTAGCAGGGGGGAGGTCGGAATATGGCTACACCTTC. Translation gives CAWSVAGGRSEYGYTF. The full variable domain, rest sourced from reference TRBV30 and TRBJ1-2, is SQTIHQWPATLVQPVGSPLSLECTVEGTSNPNLYWYRQAAGRGLQLLFYSVGIGQISSEVPQNLSASRPQDRQFILSSKKLLLSDSGFYLCAWSVAGGRSEYGYTFGSGTRLTVV.